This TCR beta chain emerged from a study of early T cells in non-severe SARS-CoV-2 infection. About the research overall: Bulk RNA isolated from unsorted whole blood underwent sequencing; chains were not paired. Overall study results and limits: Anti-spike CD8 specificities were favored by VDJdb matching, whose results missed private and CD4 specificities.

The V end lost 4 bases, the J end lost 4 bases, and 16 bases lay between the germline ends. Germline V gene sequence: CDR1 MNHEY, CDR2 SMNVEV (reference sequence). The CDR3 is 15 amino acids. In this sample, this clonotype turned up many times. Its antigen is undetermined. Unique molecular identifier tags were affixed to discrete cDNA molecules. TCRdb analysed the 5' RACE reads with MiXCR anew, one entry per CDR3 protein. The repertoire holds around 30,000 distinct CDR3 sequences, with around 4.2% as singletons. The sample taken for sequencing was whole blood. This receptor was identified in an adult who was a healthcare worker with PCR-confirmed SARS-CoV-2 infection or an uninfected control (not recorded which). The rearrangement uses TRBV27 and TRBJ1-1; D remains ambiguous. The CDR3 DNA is TGTGCCAGCAGTTCCCACCAAACTGGCTTCACTGAAGCTTTCTTT. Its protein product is CASSSHQTGFTEAFF.